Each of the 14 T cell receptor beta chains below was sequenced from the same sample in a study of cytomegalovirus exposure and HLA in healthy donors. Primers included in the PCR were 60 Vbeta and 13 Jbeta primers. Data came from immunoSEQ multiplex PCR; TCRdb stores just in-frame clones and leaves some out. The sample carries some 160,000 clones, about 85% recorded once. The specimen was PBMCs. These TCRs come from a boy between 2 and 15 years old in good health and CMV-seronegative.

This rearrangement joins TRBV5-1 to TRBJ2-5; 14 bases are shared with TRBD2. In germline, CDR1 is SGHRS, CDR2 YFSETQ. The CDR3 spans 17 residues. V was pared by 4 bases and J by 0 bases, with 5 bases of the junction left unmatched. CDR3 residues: CASSPWTSGGYQETQYF. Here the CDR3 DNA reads TGCGCCAGCAGCCCATGGACTAGCGGGGGGTACCAAGAGACCCAGTACTTC.

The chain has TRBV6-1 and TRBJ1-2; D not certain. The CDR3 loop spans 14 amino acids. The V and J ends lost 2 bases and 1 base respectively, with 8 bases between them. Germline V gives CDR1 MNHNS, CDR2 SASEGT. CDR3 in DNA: TGTGCCAGCAGTGAAAGGGAGTTTAACTATGGCTACACCTTC. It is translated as CASSEREFNYGYTF.

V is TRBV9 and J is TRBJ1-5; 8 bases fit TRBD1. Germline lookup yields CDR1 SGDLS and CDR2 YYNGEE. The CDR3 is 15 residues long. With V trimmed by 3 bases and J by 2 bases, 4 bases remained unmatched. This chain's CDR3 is CASSARTGCNQPQHF. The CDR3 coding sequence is TGTGCCAGCAGCGCACGGACAGGGTGCAATCAGCCCCAGCATTTT.

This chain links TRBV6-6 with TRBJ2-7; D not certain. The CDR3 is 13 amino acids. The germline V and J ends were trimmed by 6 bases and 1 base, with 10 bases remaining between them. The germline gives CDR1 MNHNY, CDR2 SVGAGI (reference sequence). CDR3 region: CASSYRSSYEQYF. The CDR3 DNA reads TGTGCCAGCAGCTATCGCTCGTCCTACGAGCAGTACTTC.

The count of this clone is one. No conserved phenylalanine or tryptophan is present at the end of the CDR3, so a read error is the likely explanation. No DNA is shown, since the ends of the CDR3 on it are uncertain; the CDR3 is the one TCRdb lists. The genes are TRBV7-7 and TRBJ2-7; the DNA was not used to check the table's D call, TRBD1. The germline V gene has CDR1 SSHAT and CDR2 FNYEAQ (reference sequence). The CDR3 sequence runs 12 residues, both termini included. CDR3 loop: CASSGGTGQGLL.

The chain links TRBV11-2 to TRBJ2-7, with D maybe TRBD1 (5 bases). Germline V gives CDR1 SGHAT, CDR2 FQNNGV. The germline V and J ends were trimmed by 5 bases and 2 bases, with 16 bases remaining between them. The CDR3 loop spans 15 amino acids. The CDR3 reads CASSPVHSRAYEQYF. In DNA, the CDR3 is TGTGCCAGCAGCCCCGTTCACTCCAGGGCCTACGAGCAGTACTTC.

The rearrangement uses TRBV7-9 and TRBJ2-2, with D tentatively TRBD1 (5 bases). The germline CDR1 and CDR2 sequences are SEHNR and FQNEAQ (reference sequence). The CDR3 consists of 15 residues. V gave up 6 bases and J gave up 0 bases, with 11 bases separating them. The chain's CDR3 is CASSTGFANTGELFF. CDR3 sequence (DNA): TGTGCCAGCAGTACAGGATTCGCGAACACCGGGGAGCTGTTTTTT.

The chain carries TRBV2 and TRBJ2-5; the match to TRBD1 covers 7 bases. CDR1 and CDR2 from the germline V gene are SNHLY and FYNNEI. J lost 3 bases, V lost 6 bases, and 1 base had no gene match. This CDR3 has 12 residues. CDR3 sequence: CASRGQEETQYF. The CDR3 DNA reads TGTGCCAGCAGAGGACAGGAAGAGACCCAGTACTTC.

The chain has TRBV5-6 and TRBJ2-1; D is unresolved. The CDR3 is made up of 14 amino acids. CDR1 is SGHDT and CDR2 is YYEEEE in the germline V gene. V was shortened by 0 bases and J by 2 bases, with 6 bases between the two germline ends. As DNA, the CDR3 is TGTGCCAGCAGCTTGGGCGGCCCCTACAATGAGCAGTTCTTC. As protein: CASSLGGPYNEQFF.

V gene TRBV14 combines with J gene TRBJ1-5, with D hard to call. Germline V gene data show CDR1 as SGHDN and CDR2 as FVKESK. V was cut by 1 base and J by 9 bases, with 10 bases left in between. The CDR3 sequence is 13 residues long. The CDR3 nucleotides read TGTGCCAGCAGCCAAGGAATAGCTCGGCCCCAGCATTTT. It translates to CASSQGIARPQHF.

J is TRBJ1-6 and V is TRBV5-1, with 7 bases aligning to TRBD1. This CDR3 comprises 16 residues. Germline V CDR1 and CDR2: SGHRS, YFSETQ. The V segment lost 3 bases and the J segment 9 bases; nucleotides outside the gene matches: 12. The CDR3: CASSSDDRVAGSPLHF. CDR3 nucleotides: TGCGCCAGCAGCTCGGACGACAGGGTGGCTGGTTCACCCCTCCACTTT.

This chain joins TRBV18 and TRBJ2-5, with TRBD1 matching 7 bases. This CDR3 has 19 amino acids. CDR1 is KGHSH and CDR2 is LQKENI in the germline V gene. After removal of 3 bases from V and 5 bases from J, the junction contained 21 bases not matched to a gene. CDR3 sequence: CASSPLPIGGRIPRETQYF. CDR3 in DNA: TGTGCCAGCTCACCCCTCCCCATAGGGGGCAGGATACCTCGGGAGACCCAGTACTTC.

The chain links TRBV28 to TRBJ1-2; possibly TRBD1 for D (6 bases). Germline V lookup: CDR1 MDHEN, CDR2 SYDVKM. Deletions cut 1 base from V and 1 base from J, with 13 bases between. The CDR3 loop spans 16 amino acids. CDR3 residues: CASSLSGRGINYGYTF. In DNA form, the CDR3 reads TGTGCCAGCAGTTTATCGGGCAGGGGTATTAACTATGGCTACACCTTC.

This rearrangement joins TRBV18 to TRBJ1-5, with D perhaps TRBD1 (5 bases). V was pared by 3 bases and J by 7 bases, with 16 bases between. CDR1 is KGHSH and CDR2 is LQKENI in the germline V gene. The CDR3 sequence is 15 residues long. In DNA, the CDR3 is TGTGCCAGCTCACCTTCCGACAGTTTCTTGCAGCCCCAGCATTTT. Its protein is CASSPSDSFLQPQHF.